These 3 T cell receptor beta chains share one sample of origin, sequenced in a study of blood T cells in healthy people across ages (dated by TCRdb to 2014 to 2015). The receptor library was made with 5' RACE. Sequencing took place on an Illumina HiSeq 2500. The second PCR ran for about 7 to 11 cycles and used a J-beta primer mix along with a sample-barcoded 5' primer. The raw public data were reprocessed by TCRdb itself: fastp quality trimming at Q25, MiXCR clonotype calling, in-frame beta chains only. Rows are unified per CDR3 protein, each entry keeping the most common DNA and genes. The sample table shows under 800,000 distinct CDR3 sequences, and approximately 21% are seen once. The ten largest account for roughly 3.7% of the sample. The sequenced sample was blood. The receptors stem from a man aged 65 to 79 in good health.

The rearrangement joins TRBV3-1 to TRBJ1-1; a possible D gene is TRBD1 (6 bases). The CDR3 runs to 12 residues. Germline CDR1 is LGHDT and CDR2 is YNNKEL (reference sequence). The V and J ends lost 3 bases and 4 bases respectively, with 6 bases between them. CDR3 nucleotide sequence: TGTGCCAGCAGCCAGGGGGCCACTGAAGCTTTCTTT. The encoded protein is CASSQGATEAFF.

This clonotype was detected a few times. This chain joins TRBV6-6 and TRBJ2-7; 7 bases are a match to TRBD1. This CDR3 is built from 14 residues. Unmatched junction bases numbered 6, after V lost 2 bases and J lost 5 bases. Germline V gives CDR1 MNHNY, CDR2 SVGAGI (reference sequence). CDR3 region: CASSYTGVLNEQYF. The CDR3 bases are TGTGCCAGCAGTTACACAGGGGTACTAAACGAGCAGTACTTC.

This clonotype occurred a few times. The CDR3 nucleotides are TGTGCCAGCAGCTTGACACATTACAATGAGCAGTTCTTC. Translated: CASSLTHYNEQFF. The chain employs TRBV7-2 and TRBJ2-1, with D unclear. The CDR3 is 13 residues long. Germline CDR1 and CDR2: SGHTA and FQGNSA. The V and J ends lost 3 bases and 4 bases respectively, with 7 bases between them.